This T cell receptor (beta chain) is from a study of T cells in Graves' hyperthyroidism and ophthalmopathy. Study-wide findings and caveats: Peripheral blood also featured most of the thyroid clonotypes expanded above 0.001.

RNA transcripts served as the template for amplifying TCR beta CDR3 regions. When the TCR CDR3 underwent first-round RT-PCR, the HTBI primer set was used. TCRdb reanalysed the multiplex PCR reads using MiXCR and keeps one entry per CDR3 protein. The sample consists of approximately 630,000 distinct CDR3 sequences, about 16% of them appearing once. Each patient was aged 18 to 65 and had newly diagnosed hyperthyroidism of under 2 months' duration. Extraction of PBMCs used roughly 10 ml of fresh peripheral blood. Comments on this clonotype: Its antigen is still unknown.

The trim removed 0 bases at V and 3 bases at J, leaving 3 bases unmatched. The CDR3 has 18 amino acids. Germline V gene lookup returns CDR1 SGHVS and CDR2 FNYEAQ. Material: blood. The J gene is TRBJ2-2, the V gene TRBV7-6; 14 bases are a match to TRBD2. The TCR sequence derives from a woman aged 25 to 45 with Graves' hyperthyroidism. DNA of the CDR3: TGTGCCAGCAGCTTAGCAGAGGGACTAGCGGGAGACACCGGGGAGCTGTTTTTT. Translating it yields CASSLAEGLAGDTGELFF.